This T cell receptor (beta chain) was captured in a study of identical twins. Study conclusions and caveats: There were fewer insertions in abundant cord blood beta clonotypes, but memory repertoires showed no such pattern.

TCRdb analysed the 5' RACE reads with MiXCR anew, one entry per CDR3 protein. The table includes 250,000 or so distinct CDR3 sequences, about 13% detected once. The CDR3 totals 16 residues. Germline V gives CDR1 SGHTA, CDR2 FQGNSA. V gave up 2 bases and J gave up 7 bases; unmatched junction bases: 11. Remarks on this clonotype: The antigen is not known.

This sample also appeared in a second study, on yellow fever vaccine responses in identical twins.

The genes are TRBV7-2 and TRBJ1-5, with 7 bases fitting TRBD1. Sequenced: memory (CD45RO+) T cells sorted from blood. The origin of this receptor is a woman aged 18-29 years in good health. Here the CDR3 reads CASSLMPTGDGQPQHF. The CDR3 nucleotides are TGTGCCAGCAGCTTAATGCCCACAGGGGACGGACAGCCCCAGCATTTT. Combining the CDR3 with reference TRBV7-2 and TRBJ1-5 gives the whole variable domain GAGVSQSPSNKVTEKGKDVELRCDPISGHTALYWYRQSLGQGLEFLIYFQGNSAPDKSGLPSDRFSAERTGGSVSTLTIQRTQQEDSAVYLCASSLMPTGDGQPQHFGDGTRLSIL.